A single sample is the source of the 11 T cell receptor beta chains below, sequenced in a study of shared clonotypes between healthy human individuals. Data came from immunoSEQ multiplex PCR; TCRdb stores just in-frame clones and leaves some out. The data show approximately 2.3 million clones, more than 85% seen once. What was sequenced was naive CD4+ T cells from PBMCs. The sample's subset: CD45RA+ positively selected. The receptor source for this set is a man younger than 35 in good health. Some clones in this sample may be carry-over from other donors' samples.

V is TRBV2 and J is TRBJ2-5; 10 nucleotides agree with TRBD1. V dropped 6 bases and J dropped 7; count of bases not matched to a gene: 5. The CDR3 runs to 13 residues. Germline CDR1 SNHLY, CDR2 FYNNEI. This CDR3 reads CASREGQGSTQYF. The CDR3, as DNA: TGTGCCAGCAGGGAGGGACAGGGGTCGACCCAGTACTTC.

J is TRBJ2-3 and V is TRBV4-3; 9 bases are a match to TRBD2. The V segment lost 1 base and the J segment 4 bases; nucleotides outside the gene matches: 6. Germline values: CDR1 LGHNA, CDR2 YSLEER. CDR3 length equals 16 residues. The CDR3 spells CASSQVASGESDTQYF. In DNA form, the CDR3 reads TGCGCCAGCAGCCAAGTGGCTAGCGGGGAATCAGATACGCAGTATTTT.

V and J are TRBV5-1 and TRBJ2-2, with D tentatively TRBD1 (6 bases). This CDR3 is 14 amino acids long. The germline gives CDR1 SGHRS, CDR2 YFSETQ. Between the trimmed V and J ends, which lost 3 bases and 6 bases, there was a span of 12 bases. The CDR3 reads CASSSNTGPGELFF. CDR3 nucleotides: TGCGCCAGCAGCTCAAACACAGGGCCCGGGGAGCTGTTTTTT.

The chain uses TRBV7-2 and TRBJ1-5; 8 bases are shared with TRBD1. This CDR3 has 15 residues. CDR1 and CDR2 from the germline V gene are SGHTA and FQGNSA. J gave up 9 bases and V 1 base, and 8 bases lay outside the gene matches. The DNA of the CDR3 is TGTGCCAGCAGCTTAGTTCCTCCAGGACAGGGGCCCCAGCATTTT. This sequence encodes CASSLVPPGQGPQHF.

The chain joins TRBV5-6 to TRBJ1-1; 9 bases line up with TRBD1. The CDR3 is made up of 17 amino acids. In germline, CDR1 is SGHDT, CDR2 YYEEEE. Trimming removed 4 bases from V and 0 bases from J; junction bases left unmatched: 10. CDR3 sequence reads: CASSTRQGVGMNTEAFF. The CDR3 DNA reads TGTGCCAGCAGCACCCGACAGGGGGTAGGTATGAACACTGAAGCTTTCTTT.

V usage is TRBV5-1 and J usage is TRBJ2-2, with 8 bases fitting TRBD2. The germline V gene has CDR1 SGHRS and CDR2 YFSETQ. The CDR3 runs 13 residues. V was pared by 7 bases and J by 3 bases, with 2 bases of the junction left unmatched. The CDR3 DNA reads as TGCGCCAGCTCGCGGGGGGACACCGGGGAGCTGTTTTTT. Translation gives CASSRGDTGELFF.

The V and J genes are TRBV20-1 and TRBJ2-1, with TRBD2 matching 9 bases. The CDR3 totals 10 residues. V was pared by 6 bases and J by 10 bases, with 1 base of the junction left unmatched. Germline CDR1 DFQATT, CDR2 SNEGSKA (reference sequence). The CDR3, as DNA: TGCAGTGCCAGCGGGGGGGAGCAGTTCTTC. Translating it yields CSASGGEQFF.

This clone was picked up one time. This CDR3 is also generated by other DNA sequences in the sample. As DNA, the CDR3 is TGCGCCAGCAGCTTGGGGGACAGGTCCTACGAGCAGTACTTC. Amino acids: CASSLGDRSYEQYF. J is TRBJ2-7 and V is TRBV5-1; 8 bases are a match to TRBD1. The J segment lost 1 base and the V segment lost 0 bases, leaving 0 bases of the junction unmatched. Per the germline V gene, CDR1 is SGHRS and CDR2 is YFSETQ. The CDR3 extends over 14 amino acids.

The chain couples TRBV9 to TRBJ1-1; 7 bases are a match to TRBD1. Unmatched junction bases numbered 12, after V lost 2 bases and J lost 8 bases. The CDR3 has 15 amino acids. The germline V gene encodes CDR1 SGDLS and CDR2 YYNGEE. The chain's CDR3 is CASSVPSTGRAEAFF. CDR3 sequence (DNA): TGTGCCAGCAGCGTTCCATCGACAGGGCGGGCAGAAGCTTTCTTT. The full variable domain, with the rest looked up from reference TRBV9 and TRBJ1-1, is DSGVTQTPKHLITATGQRVTLRCSPRSGDLSVYWYQQSLDQGLQFLIQYYNGEERAKGNILERFSAQQFPDLHSELNLSSLELGDSALYFCASSVPSTGRAEAFFGQGTRLTVV.

This chain joins TRBV10-3 and TRBJ1-2, with 8 bases aligning to TRBD1. The CDR3 is 13 residues long. V dropped 7 bases and J dropped 8; count of bases not matched to a gene: 9. Germline V gene lookup returns CDR1 ENHRY and CDR2 SYGVKD. The CDR3 DNA is TGTGCCATCACCGGACAGGGAATGAGCGGCTACACCTTC. Translating it yields CAITGQGMSGYTF.

V gene TRBV4-3 combines with J gene TRBJ2-1; 7 nucleotides agree with TRBD1. With 4 bases clipped from V and 3 bases from J, the junction kept 9 bases outside the gene matches. The germline V gene has CDR1 LGHNA and CDR2 YSLEER. This CDR3 has 16 residues. The CDR3 DNA follows: TGCGCCAGCAGCCTTACTCCGGGACAGAACTACAATGAGCAGTTCTTC. Translating gives CASSLTPGQNYNEQFF.